The T cell receptor beta chain under discussion was sequenced for a study of blood T cell repertoires in COVID-19. Turning to the study itself: The United States, Italy and Spain provided the acute and convalescent COVID-19 samples.

Method: immunoSEQ multiplex PCR; TCRdb's copy keeps in-frame clones and lacks some. The sample yields hundreds of thousands of clones, approximately 85% seen once. The trim removed 9 bases at V and 4 bases at J, leaving 16 bases unmatched. This CDR3 has 17 residues. Germline values: CDR1 LNHDA, CDR2 SQIVND (reference sequence). The chain uses TRBV19 and TRBJ1-5; TRBD1 matches at 9 bases. Sequences were obtained from peripheral blood. The sequence was obtained from a man aged 40-49 years with acute or convalescent COVID-19. The CDR3 is CARSGTGQNVLNQPQHF. For the CDR3, the DNA is TGTGCCAGGTCCGGGACAGGGCAGAATGTATTAAATCAGCCCCAGCATTTT.